What follows are 18 T cell receptor beta chains derived from one specimen sequenced in a study of CXCR3-negative and CXCR3-positive naive CD8 T cells. TRB cDNA was prepared as libraries by UMI-labeled 5' RACE. TCRdb reprocessed the 5' RACE reads and reports one entry per CDR3 protein, with no DNA. The table for this sample gives approximately 38,000 distinct CDR3 sequences. Sample: memory CD8+ T cells from blood. The source of these receptors is a human donor in good health. Some clones in this sample may be carry-over from other donors' samples.

The chain carries TRBV29-1 and TRBJ2-7; the D call from TCRdb, TRBD1, cannot be confirmed without DNA. The CDR3 runs 14 residues. Germline CDR1 reads SQVTM; CDR2 reads ANQGSEA. The CDR3 loop is CSVIDRASSYEQYF.

The chain couples TRBV7-9 to TRBJ1-2; TCRdb's D gene call, TRBD1, goes unchecked for lack of DNA. This CDR3 contains 15 residues. CDR1 is SEHNR, CDR2 FQNEAQ, per germline (reference sequence). CDR3 sequence reads: CASRSPGQQNYGYTF.

The V call is TRBV29-1, the J call TRBJ2-7; TCRdb calls TRBD1, which cannot be checked without DNA. The CDR3 extends over 11 amino acids. Germline CDR1 is SQVTM and CDR2 is ANQGSEA. The CDR3 protein is CRIGQGYEQYF.

The rearrangement joins TRBV15 to TRBJ2-1; checking the TCRdb D call of TRBD1 is not possible without DNA. CDR1 and CDR2 (germline): LNHNV, YYDKDF (reference sequence). This CDR3 is 15 amino acids long. CDR3: CATSRDATQGDEQFF.

J is TRBJ2-6 and V is TRBV28. The CDR3 consists of 15 residues. Germline CDR1 reads MDHEN; CDR2 reads SYDVKM. The CDR3 sequence is CASRIGSSGANVLTF.

CDR3: CASSLKGAAQPQHF. The genes are TRBV12-3 or TRBV12-4 and TRBJ1-5; with no DNA, the TCRdb D assignment of TRBD1 cannot be verified. The CDR3 has 14 residues.

The chain uses TRBV7-3 and TRBJ2-3; TCRdb calls TRBD2, which cannot be checked without DNA. CDR1 is SGHTA and CDR2 is FQGTGA in the germline V gene. This CDR3 is built from 14 residues. The CDR3 reads CASSILAGSDTQYF.

Here the CDR3 reads CSVDGTGGNTEAFF. The V and J genes are TRBV29-1 and TRBJ1-1; the D call of TRBD1 rests on TCRdb alone, since no DNA is present to check it. Looked up from germline, CDR1 is SQVTM and CDR2 is ANQGSEA. This CDR3 spans 14 amino acids.

The gene calls are TRBV20-1 and TRBJ2-5; TCRdb reports TRBD1, a call that lacks DNA to check it against. The CDR3 contains 15 residues. Germline V lookup: CDR1 DFQATT, CDR2 SNEGSKA (reference sequence). The CDR3 protein is CSARDQRGLQETQYF.

The rearrangement links TRBV24-1 to TRBJ1-2; TCRdb reports TRBD1, a call that lacks DNA to check it against. Germline CDR1 and CDR2: KGHDR and SFDVKD. CDR3 size: 14 residues. The CDR3 is CATSDFDRNYGYTF.

The chain is built from TRBV24-1 and TRBJ2-5; the TRBD2 assignment by TCRdb is unverifiable without DNA. Germline V CDR1 and CDR2: KGHDR, SFDVKD. The CDR3 runs to 17 residues. The CDR3 is CATSDFLAGGSQETQYF.

The gene calls are TRBV5-5 and TRBJ2-7; with no DNA, the TCRdb D assignment of TRBD1 cannot be verified. This CDR3 has 16 amino acids. Looked up from germline, CDR1 is SGHKS and CDR2 is YYEKEE (reference sequence). This CDR3 reads CASSQGALAQLYEQYF.

The chain uses TRBV29-1 and TRBJ2-1; the D call of TRBD2 rests on TCRdb alone, since no DNA is present to check it. The V gene's germline CDR1 is SQVTM and CDR2 ANQGSEA. The CDR3 consists of 15 residues. This CDR3 reads CSVEVTSGILNEQFF.

The chain employs TRBV4-2 and TRBJ2-6; as DNA is missing, the TRBD1 call by TCRdb cannot be tested. Germline values: CDR1 LGHNA, CDR2 YNFKEQ. This CDR3 has 18 residues. CDR3 loop: CASSLYREEGSGANVLTF.

The V and J genes are TRBV29-1 and TRBJ2-2; absent DNA, TCRdb's TRBD1 call cannot be checked. Looked up from germline, CDR1 is SQVTM and CDR2 is ANQGSEA. The CDR3 extends over 14 amino acids. CDR3 sequence: CSVEGQGNTGELFF.

V gene TRBV15 combines with J gene TRBJ2-4; the D call from TCRdb, TRBD1, cannot be confirmed without DNA. The germline CDR1 and CDR2 sequences are LNHNV and YYDKDF (reference sequence). The CDR3 sequence is 17 residues long. CDR3 residues: CATSRDLGGDAKNIQYF.

CDR3: CASSEGSNQPQHF. The chain joins TRBV6-4 to TRBJ1-5. This CDR3 region has 13 residues. Germline CDR1 MRHNA, CDR2 SNTAGT.

The J gene is TRBJ2-3, the V gene TRBV2; TCRdb designates TRBD2, a call that cannot be tested without DNA. The CDR3 spans 16 residues. Germline V lookup: CDR1 SNHLY, CDR2 FYNNEI. The CDR3 loop is CASRDYSGGTTDTQYF.